The rows below give T cell receptor beta chains drawn from one sample of a study of PD-1 blockade in classical Hodgkin lymphoma. TCRdb's table, derived via immunoSEQ multiplex PCR, lists solely in-frame clones and lacks some. The profile shows about 50,000 clones, around 90% of them singletons. The source material was peripheral blood mononuclear cells (PBMCs), sampled before the fourth cycle of nivolumab. The receptors were gathered from a human donor with classical Hodgkin lymphoma. Both conserved end residues are part of each CDR3. Each record gives: D gene, clone size, J gene, V gene, CDR3 DNA, CDR3 protein. The D gene is left open where the match is weak. Only some rows state a clone size, as once, few, many or a class for expanded clones.

- | - | TRBJ1-2 | TRBV2 | TGTGCCAGCAATTTAGACAGGAGGCTAGCCTTC | CASNLDRRLAF
TRBD2 | - | TRBJ2-1 | TRBV9 | TGTGCCAGCAGCGTAGGGCTAGCGGGCATAAACAATGAGCAGTTCTTC | CASSVGLAGINNEQFF
- | - | TRBJ1-5 | TRBV11-2 | TGTGCCAGCAGCTTAGAGGGGGCGTGGCAGCCCCAGCATTTT | CASSLEGAWQPQHF
- | few | TRBJ1-2 | TRBV11-2 | TGTGCCAGCAGCTTAGGTGGGGGGCAAGCAGGCTACACCTTC | CASSLGGGQAGYTF
- | once | TRBJ2-7 | TRBV27 | TGTGCCAGCAGTTTAAACAGGGACAACTACGAGCAGTACTTC | CASSLNRDNYEQYF
TRBD1 | - | TRBJ2-7 | TRBV7-9 | TGTGCCAGCAGCACCGGGACAGGGACAGGCTACGAGCAGTACTTC | CASSTGTGTGYEQYF
- | - | TRBJ2-7 | TRBV7-9 | TGTGCCAGCAGCTTAGCAGGGGGGGCCGAGCAGTACTTC | CASSLAGGAEQYF
- | - | TRBJ2-3 | TRBV6-4 | TGTGCCAGCAGTCGACAGGGCACAGATACGCAGTATTTT | CASSRQGTDTQYF
TRBD1 | - | TRBJ1-1 | TRBV29-1 | TGCAGCGTTGCACATGGGGGGGACAGGAACACTGAAGCTTTCTTT | CSVAHGGDRNTEAFF
- | - | TRBJ1-3 | TRBV30 | TGTGCCTGGAGGTTGAAACGTAGGGGCTCTGGAAACACCATATATTTT | CAWRLKRRGSGNTIYF
- | once | TRBJ1-6 | TRBV30 | TGTGCCTGGAGTGTAAGGGTCAGCCCTTCCTATAATTCACCCCTCCACTTT | CAWSVRVSPSYNSPLHF
- | - | TRBJ2-3 | TRBV5-1 | TGCGCCAGCAGCTTCACGGGACAACCCCGTAGCACAGATACGCAGTATTTT | CASSFTGQPRSTDTQYF
- | - | TRBJ1-4 | TRBV30 | TGTGCCATAGATGTTCCAACTAATGAAAAACTGTTTTTT | CAIDVPTNEKLFF